What follows are 18 T cell receptor beta chains derived from one specimen sequenced in a study of T cell responses to AZD1222 COVID-19 vaccine (dated by TCRdb to about 2021). According to the study, the label for this sample's time point signals: baseline before first vaccination. Library preparation used the immunoSEQ multiplex PCR assay. The table comes from immuneACCESS by way of TCRdb, which keeps in-frame sequences with V and J called. Part of the clones is missing from these tables; in studies checked, under half for an unresolved V gene and the rest for unknown reasons. Counted in this sample were under 110,000 clones; 87% of them appeared once. About 15% of the sample is held by the ten biggest clonotypes. Sample: peripheral blood, taken on day 0 of AZD1222 vaccination. Receptor source: an adult in good health.

This clone was found once. The CDR3 coding sequence is TGTGCCAGTAGTATAGAGTACACGAACACTGAAGCTTTCTTT. It translates to CASSIEYTNTEAFF. This chain connects TRBV19 to TRBJ1-1; D gene ambiguous. Trimming removed 0 bases at V and 1 base at J, with 6 bases between. CDR1 is LNHDA and CDR2 is SQIVND in the germline V gene (reference sequence). The CDR3 sequence is 14 residues long.

The rearrangement joins TRBV6-5 to TRBJ1-3; TRBD1 matches at 9 bases. The CDR3 contains 15 residues. V was pared by 6 bases and J by 0 bases, with 3 bases of the junction left unmatched. Germline loops: CDR1 MNHEY, CDR2 SVGAGI. CDR3 protein: CASRRDRDSGNTIYF. The CDR3 nucleotides are TGTGCCAGCAGACGGGACAGGGACTCTGGAAACACCATATATTTT.

This sequence joins TRBV6-4 and TRBJ2-3; 11 positions match TRBD2. Germline trimming cut 4 bases from V and 3 bases from J; bases unmatched to any gene: 0. The V gene's germline CDR1 is MRHNA and CDR2 SNTAGT. The CDR3 is 14 amino acids. The CDR3 DNA follows: TGTGCCAGCAGTGGGACTAGCGGGACAGATACGCAGTATTTT. Translated, it gives CASSGTSGTDTQYF.

This clone was seen only a few times. The chain is built from TRBV7-9 and TRBJ1-1; D is unclear. CDR3 size: 13 residues. V was cut by 5 bases and J by 5 bases, with 12 bases left in between. Germline CDR1 is SEHNR and CDR2 is FQNEAQ (reference sequence). CDR3 coding DNA: TGTGCCAGCAGCGCCCAGCGTGGGACTGAAGCTTTCTTT. Amino acid sequence: CASSAQRGTEAFF.

This sequence joins TRBV6-4 and TRBJ2-2; D tentatively fits TRBD1 or TRBD2 (5 bases each). V lost 6 bases and J lost 4, with 9 bases in between. CDR3 size: 13 residues. The germline gives CDR1 MRHNA, CDR2 SNTAGT. This CDR3 reads CASRNGGTGELFF. CDR3 bases: TGTGCCAGCAGGAATGGGGGCACCGGGGAGCTGTTTTTT.

V and J are TRBV15 and TRBJ1-4; maybe TRBD1 (6 bases). The CDR3 totals 15 residues. Germline CDR1 and CDR2: LNHNV and YYDKDF (reference sequence). V lost 3 bases and J 7 bases, leaving 15 bases between the germline ends. CDR3 DNA: TGTGCCACCAGCAGCTCCTTGGGGGCAGCTGAAAAACTGTTTTTT. Translated: CATSSSLGAAEKLFF.

In DNA form, the CDR3 reads TGTGCCAGCAGCTTAGCGCGGGGTAGCGGGAGGCGGCGGAACGAGCAGTACTTC. It specifies CASSLARGSGRRRNEQYF. The rearrangement links TRBV11-1 to TRBJ2-7; 10 nucleotides match TRBD2. Germline CDR1 SGHAT, CDR2 FQDESV (reference sequence). The CDR3 covers 18 residues. Trimming removed 0 bases from V and 5 bases from J; junction bases left unmatched: 13.

The V gene is TRBV3-1 (or the pseudogene TRBV3-2), the J gene TRBJ1-2, with TRBD1 matching 7 bases. Germline V lookup: CDR1 LGHDT, CDR2 YNNKEL (reference sequence). The CDR3 has 14 amino acids. V shed 0 bases and J 6 bases; nucleotides not matched to a gene: 4. CDR3 sequence reads: CASSQEGGGDGYTF. The CDR3 nucleotides are TGTGCCAGCAGCCAAGAAGGAGGGGGCGATGGCTACACCTTC.

The rearrangement uses TRBV7-3 and TRBJ2-3; 8 bases are shared with TRBD2. Germline lookup yields CDR1 SGHTA and CDR2 FQGTGA. The CDR3 extends over 15 amino acids. V was clipped by 5 bases and J by 5 bases; unmatched bases: 9. The CDR3 DNA follows: TGTGCCAGCAGCCAGAGCGGGAGTTCCGGAGATACGCAGTATTTT. It codes for CASSQSGSSGDTQYF. The variable domain in full, with the rest retrieved from reference TRBV7-3 and TRBJ2-3, is GAGVSQTPSNKVTEKGKYVELRCDPISGHTALYWYRQSLGQGPEFLIYFQGTGAADDSGLPNDRFFAVRPEGSVSTLKIQRTERGDSAVYLCASSQSGSSGDTQYFGPGTRLTVL.

The chain links TRBV7-9 to TRBJ2-5; D not resolved. Trimming stripped 7 bases from V and 7 bases from J, with 22 bases between. CDR3 length: 15 amino acids. Germline values: CDR1 SEHNR, CDR2 FQNEAQ (reference sequence). This chain's CDR3 is CASISARWAEATQYF. The CDR3 coding sequence is TGTGCCAGCATCTCCGCCCGATGGGCCGAGGCGACCCAGTACTTC. Using reference TRBV7-9 and TRBJ2-5 for the parts outside the CDR3, the full variable domain is DTGVSQNPRHKITKRGQNVTFRCDPISEHNRLYWYRQTLGQGPEFLTYFQNEAQLEKSRLLSDRFSAERPKGSFSTLEIQRTEQGDSAMYLCASISARWAEATQYFGPGTRLLVL.

The rearrangement joins TRBV7-9 to TRBJ2-7, with D uncertain. The CDR3 totals 13 residues. With 2 bases removed from V and 5 bases from J, the gap between germline ends came to 10 bases. Germline lookup yields CDR1 SEHNR and CDR2 FQNEAQ (reference sequence). The CDR3, as DNA: TGTGCCAGCAGCTTACTTCGGCTCCACGAGCAGTACTTC. Amino acids: CASSLLRLHEQYF.

The chain recombines TRBV10-3 with TRBJ2-1; TRBD1 might be the D (6 bases). CDR3 length equals 15 residues. Germline lookup yields CDR1 ENHRY and CDR2 SYGVKD. V was trimmed by 7 bases and J by 9 bases, leaving 22 bases between them. CDR3 region: CAITPTGTTVGEQFF. The CDR3 DNA sequence: TGTGCCATCACTCCAACCGGGACAACGGTGGGTGAGCAGTTCTTC.

Of note for this clone: Other DNA variants within this sample encode the same CDR3. The chain joins TRBV5-1 to TRBJ2-3, with TRBD1 identical over 10 bases. CDR3 size: 15 residues. Looked up from germline, CDR1 is SGHRS and CDR2 is YFSETQ. Trimming took 3 bases from V and 2 from J; bases not matched to a gene: 3. CDR3 nucleotides: TGCGCCAGCAGCTCAGGACAGGGGGTCACAGATACGCAGTATTTT. Translated: CASSSGQGVTDTQYF.

This clone was found a few times. The V call is TRBV11-2, the J call TRBJ2-1; D assignment may be TRBD1 or TRBD2 (5 bases each). The CDR3 covers 15 residues. Trimming pared 8 bases from V and 1 base from J, leaving 15 bases between. Germline lookup yields CDR1 SGHAT and CDR2 FQNNGV. CDR3 coding DNA: TGTGCCAGCCTAGGGGAGTTTTTGTCCTACAATGAGCAGTTCTTC. Amino acid sequence: CASLGEFLSYNEQFF.

The gene calls are TRBV28 and TRBJ1-1; D gene unclear. The germline V and J ends were trimmed by 6 bases and 3 bases, with 14 bases remaining between them. Germline CDR1 and CDR2: MDHEN and SYDVKM. The CDR3 is 14 residues long. The CDR3 region is CASSLARLDTEAFF. DNA of the CDR3: TGTGCCAGCAGCCTCGCGCGGTTGGACACTGAAGCTTTCTTT.

This chain connects TRBV19 to TRBJ1-5; D ambiguous. The CDR3 has 13 residues. Germline loops: CDR1 LNHDA, CDR2 SQIVND (reference sequence). The germline V and J ends were trimmed by 1 base and 1 base, with 2 bases remaining between them. In nucleotides, the CDR3 is TGTGCCAGTAGTATAGCCAGCAATCAGCCCCAGCATTTT. Translated: CASSIASNQPQHF.

This sequence joins TRBV12-3 or TRBV12-4 and TRBJ2-7; the D call may be TRBD1 or TRBD2 (5 bases each). The V gene lost 5 bases and the J gene lost 4 bases, with 9 bases spanning the gap. The CDR3 covers 12 residues. The CDR3 DNA reads as TGTGCCAGCAGTCCGGGACGGTACGAGCAGTACTTC. As protein: CASSPGRYEQYF.

The chain links TRBV6-1 to TRBJ2-5, with TRBD2 matching 9 bases. Trimming at V came to 0 bases and at J to 4 bases, leaving 9 bases not matched to a gene. The CDR3 has 17 residues. The V gene's germline CDR1 is MNHNS and CDR2 SASEGT. CDR3 sequence (DNA): TGTGCCAGCAGTGAAGCGGGGGCGGGAGGGTTTCTAGAGACCCAGTACTTC. This sequence encodes CASSEAGAGGFLETQYF.